The 31 T cell receptor beta chains reported below all come from one sample, sequenced in a study of CD8 T cells in ankylosing spondylitis. The antigens of these receptors remain unknown. Study results and caveats: What seemed typical of ankylosing spondylitis blood was a TCR beta motif built from roughly eight highly homologous variants.

TCRdb independently ran MiXCR on the 5' RACE reads; one entry per CDR3 protein. The profile shows approximately 400,000 distinct CDR3 sequences, 25% to 30% of them singletons. Sequences were obtained from blood, either unsorted or a sorted T cell fraction (not recorded which). These receptors were taken from a male donor with ankylosing spondylitis.

V is TRBV6-2 or TRBV6-3 and J is TRBJ2-1; TRBD1 or TRBD2 may be the D gene (5 bases each). This CDR3 spans 15 amino acids. The V gene's germline CDR1 is MNHEY and CDR2 SVGEGT. Trimming left V 2 bases short and J 0 bases short, with 8 bases between. CDR3 loop: CASSYKGSSYNEQFF. In DNA, the CDR3 is TGTGCCAGCAGTTACAAGGGGAGCTCCTACAATGAGCAGTTCTTC.

The chain links TRBV29-1 to TRBJ2-5; D uncertain. Germline V lookup: CDR1 SQVTM, CDR2 ANQGSEA. Trimming removed 5 bases from V and 2 bases from J, with 6 bases in between. The CDR3 runs 11 residues. In nucleotides, the CDR3 is TGCAGCGTTCAGGCTCAAGAGACCCAGTACTTC. Translated, it gives CSVQAQETQYF.

V is TRBV24-1 and J is TRBJ2-3; 13 bases line up with TRBD2. V shed 1 base, J shed 0 bases, and the junction held 6 bases outside the gene matches. The CDR3 spans 19 residues. Looked up from germline, CDR1 is KGHDR and CDR2 is SFDVKD. This CDR3 reads CATSDFGLAGASSTDTQYF. The CDR3 DNA is TGTGCCACCAGTGATTTTGGACTAGCGGGGGCCTCTAGCACAGATACGCAGTATTTT.

The chain combines TRBV9 with TRBJ2-2, with D unresolved. V shed 0 bases and J shed 7 bases, with 7 bases lying between them. The CDR3 covers 13 residues. Germline CDR1 SGDLS, CDR2 YYNGEE. The DNA for the CDR3 is TGTGCCAGCAGCGTAGCTACAGTCGGGGAGCTGTTTTTT. As protein: CASSVATVGELFF.

This clonotype has more than one count but fewer than ten. This chain joins TRBV12-3 or TRBV12-4 and TRBJ1-5; D ambiguous. The V gene lost 0 bases and the J gene lost 6 bases, with 15 bases spanning the gap. The CDR3 sequence is 16 residues long. The CDR3 sequence is CASSLAYGSFSQPQHF. DNA for the CDR3: TGTGCCAGCAGTTTAGCATACGGGAGTTTTAGTCAGCCCCAGCATTTT.

The gene calls are TRBV12-3 or TRBV12-4 and TRBJ1-3; 8 bases map to TRBD1. The CDR3 extends over 14 amino acids. V was clipped by 7 bases and J by 0 bases; unmatched bases: 2. The CDR3 nucleotides are TGTGCCAGCACCAGGGGGCACTCTGGAAACACCATATATTTT. Translated: CASTRGHSGNTIYF.

This clonotype was recorded many times. The chain carries TRBV11-1 and TRBJ2-3, with 11 bases matching TRBD2. Germline-derived CDR1 and CDR2 are SGHAT and FQDESV (reference sequence). V shed 5 bases, J shed 4 bases, and the junction held 17 bases outside the gene matches. CDR3 length equals 19 residues. The CDR3 DNA sequence: TGTGCCAGCAGCCCCCGAGGACTAGCGGGCCCGGGGAGCGCAGATACGCAGTATTTT. Its protein is CASSPRGLAGPGSADTQYF.

This clonotype was counted between two and nine times. This chain links TRBV12-3 or TRBV12-4 with TRBJ2-5, with 9 bases fitting TRBD2. There are 15 residues in the CDR3. V lost 8 bases to trimming and J lost 5 bases; unmatched junction nucleotides: 12. CDR3 loop: CASSALAGPRETQYF. The DNA for the CDR3 is TGTGCCAGCTCAGCGCTAGCGGGGCCCCGGGAGACCCAGTACTTC.

This clonotype was recorded many times. The V and J genes are TRBV4-2 and TRBJ2-2; D gene uncertain. The CDR3 loop spans 16 amino acids. The V and J ends lost 0 bases and 3 bases respectively, with 11 bases between them. The germline V gene has CDR1 LGHNA and CDR2 YNFKEQ. For the CDR3, the DNA is TGTGCCAGCAGCCAAGAAATCGGTGTAGACACCGGGGAGCTGTTTTTT. Protein product: CASSQEIGVDTGELFF.

This clonotype was counted a few times. CDR3 nucleotide sequence: TGTGCCACCGGGACTAGCGGGATGCGACACACCGGGGAGCTGTTTTTT. This encodes CATGTSGMRHTGELFF. The chain carries TRBV24-1 and TRBJ2-2; 13 positions agree with TRBD2. CDR3 length: 16 residues. V lost 9 bases to trimming and J lost 3 bases; unmatched junction nucleotides: 6. Germline V gene lookup returns CDR1 KGHDR and CDR2 SFDVKD.

V is TRBV20-1 and J is TRBJ2-1; 9 positions match TRBD2. The junction had 4 bases not matched to a gene; V was cut back by 0 bases and J by 7 bases. Germline V gene lookup returns CDR1 DFQATT and CDR2 SNEGSKA (reference sequence). The CDR3 covers 14 residues. The CDR3 region has the DNA TGCAGTGCTAGAGACGCGGGAGGGAGGAATGAGCAGTTCTTC. Its translation is CSARDAGGRNEQFF.

The count of this clonotype is one. The chain joins TRBV10-3 to TRBJ1-2; no firm D call. The CDR3 runs to 12 residues. V lost 3 bases, J lost 6 bases, and 8 bases lay in between. Germline V gene data show CDR1 as ENHRY and CDR2 as SYGVKD. The CDR3 DNA follows: TGTGCCATCAGTGATCCCCGACATGGCTACACCTTC. This gives the protein CAISDPRHGYTF.

In this sample, this clonotype turned up once. This sequence joins TRBV7-2 and TRBJ2-6; D is perhaps TRBD1 (5 bases). Trimming removed 4 bases at V and 0 bases at J, with 10 bases between. CDR3 length: 16 amino acids. The germline V gene has CDR1 SGHTA and CDR2 FQGNSA. CDR3 sequence reads: CASSSYRNSGANVLTF. CDR3 DNA sequence: TGTGCCAGCAGCTCTTACAGGAACTCTGGGGCCAACGTCCTGACTTTC.

The rearrangement uses TRBV18 and TRBJ1-4; 10 bases line up with TRBD1. Germline V gives CDR1 KGHSH, CDR2 LQKENI. The CDR3 is 15 amino acids. Trimming at V came to 6 bases and at J to 6 bases, leaving 7 bases not matched to a gene. The CDR3 spells CASSAETGGDEKLFF. The CDR3 bases are TGTGCCAGCTCCGCGGAGACAGGGGGCGATGAAAAACTGTTTTTT.

In the case of this clonotype: At one end the junction does not follow the germline gene, possibly because of a read error. This rearrangement joins TRBV3-1 to TRBJ1-5; tentative D call: TRBD1 (5 bases). Germline CDR1 reads LGHDT; CDR2 reads YNNKEL (reference sequence). The CDR3 contains 13 residues. The CDR3 here is CASSQGGDHPQHF. The CDR3 DNA is TGTGCCAGCAGCCAGGGGGGTGATCACCCCCAGCATTTT.

This clonotype was counted ten times or more. V and J are TRBV12-3 or TRBV12-4 and TRBJ2-1, with 12 bases identical to TRBD2. Germline trimming cut 6 bases from V and 8 bases from J; bases unmatched to any gene: 5. This CDR3 has 14 amino acids. The CDR3 DNA is TGTGCCAGCAGCCTGACTAGCGGGAGCGATGAGCAGTTCTTC. Its translation: CASSLTSGSDEQFF.

The gene calls are TRBV18 and TRBJ2-7; D is perhaps TRBD2 (6 bases). Trimming took 2 bases from V and 7 from J, leaving 12 bases between them. CDR3 size: 13 residues. Germline lookup yields CDR1 KGHSH and CDR2 LQKENI. DNA for the CDR3: TGTGCCAGCTCACCATTGGAGGGTCCGGAGCAGTACGTC. Translated, it gives CASSPLEGPEQYV.

The chain carries TRBV7-9 and TRBJ2-1; TRBD1 matches 9 bases. The ends lost 11 bases at V and 5 bases at J; junction bases unmatched: 4. Germline assignment: CDR1 SEHNR and CDR2 FQNEAQ (reference sequence). The CDR3 length is 12 residues. Here the CDR3 DNA reads TGTGCCTCGGGACAGGGAAACAATGAGCAGTTCTTC. Translated: CASGQGNNEQFF. Looking up the rest from reference TRBV7-9 and TRBJ2-1 gives the full variable domain: DTGVSQNPRHKITKRGQNVTFRCDPISEHNRLYWYRQTLGQGPEFLTYFQNEAQLEKSRLLSDRFSAERPKGSFSTLEIQRTEQGDSAMYLCASGQGNNEQFFGPGTRLTVL.

The sample holds a few counts of this clonotype. This chain joins TRBV7-2 and TRBJ2-3; D is undetermined. The V gene lost 2 bases and the J gene lost 0 bases, with 6 bases spanning the gap. CDR1 and CDR2 (germline): SGHTA, FQGNSA. The CDR3 has 14 amino acids. CDR3 DNA sequence: TGTGCCAGCAGCTTATTCGCTAGCACAGATACGCAGTATTTT. This encodes CASSLFASTDTQYF.

In its sample, this clonotype was seen a few times. V gene TRBV7-2 combines with J gene TRBJ1-5, with D unclear. This CDR3 is 14 amino acids long. V lost 3 bases, J lost 6 bases, and 12 bases lay in between. CDR1 and CDR2 from the germline V gene are SGHTA and FQGNSA. This CDR3 reads CASSLTFGSQPQHF. The DNA for the CDR3 is TGTGCCAGCAGCTTGACTTTTGGCAGTCAGCCCCAGCATTTT.

In this sample, this clonotype turned up once. Sequence at one end of the junction differs from germline and may be a read error. The chain couples TRBV27 to TRBJ1-1; D is unclear. CDR3 length equals 12 residues. CDR1 is MNHEY and CDR2 is SMNVEV in the germline V gene (reference sequence). The CDR3: CASSLSEMTEAF. In DNA form, the CDR3 reads TGTGCCAGCAGTTTATCGGAGATGACTGAAGCTTTT.

This clonotype was observed a handful of times. The chain is built from TRBV5-5 and TRBJ2-7; D not resolved. Trimming left V 2 bases short and J 6 bases short, with 12 bases between. Germline-derived CDR1 and CDR2 are SGHKS and YYEKEE (reference sequence). The CDR3 covers 13 residues. CDR3 DNA sequence: TGTGCCAGCAGCTTAGGCACCGTCTCCGAGCAGTACGTC. Protein: CASSLGTVSEQYV.

This chain connects TRBV20-1 to TRBJ2-1, with 8 nucleotides matching TRBD2. Germline CDR1 is DFQATT and CDR2 is SNEGSKA (reference sequence). This CDR3 is built from 15 residues. J gave up 2 bases and V 2 bases, and 5 bases lay outside the gene matches. As DNA, the CDR3 is TGCAGTGCTAGATCGGGAGGGCCCGCCTACAATGAGCAGTTCTTC. Translation: CSARSGGPAYNEQFF.

This clonotype turned up a few times. The genes are TRBV5-1 and TRBJ2-3, with 7 bases identical to TRBD2. J lost 2 bases, V lost 2 bases, and 2 bases had no gene match. Germline-derived CDR1 and CDR2 are SGHRS and YFSETQ. This CDR3 is built from 14 residues. The CDR3 region has the DNA TGCGCCAGCAGCTTCGGGACTATCACAGATACGCAGTATTTT. This gives the protein CASSFGTITDTQYF.

This clonotype was seen more than once but under ten times. The rearrangement links TRBV7-2 to TRBJ2-2; 9 bases fit TRBD2. V lost 2 bases to trimming and J lost 3 bases; unmatched junction nucleotides: 4. CDR3 length: 16 amino acids. Per the germline V gene, CDR1 is SGHTA and CDR2 is FQGNSA. Here the CDR3 DNA reads TGTGCCAGCAGCTTACTAGCGGGATACGACACCGGGGAGCTGTTTTTT. It translates to CASSLLAGYDTGELFF.

This clonotype was counted only a few times. The CDR3 is CAGRGTGYNTGELFF. CDR3 sequence (DNA): TGTGCCGGCCGAGGGACGGGATACAACACCGGGGAGCTGTTTTTT. The rearrangement links TRBV12-3 or TRBV12-4 to TRBJ2-2, with D perhaps being TRBD1 or TRBD2 (5 bases each). V was clipped by 11 bases and J by 2 bases, with 18 bases between them. CDR3 length equals 15 residues.

The chain couples TRBV20-1 to TRBJ2-1, with D possibly matching TRBD1 (5 bases). The CDR3 totals 11 residues. Germline lookup yields CDR1 DFQATT and CDR2 SNEGSKA (reference sequence). V was cut by 4 bases and J by 8 bases, with 9 bases left in between. The CDR3 DNA reads as TGCAGTGCTACTATAGGGGATGAGCAGTTCTTC. Translating it yields CSATIGDEQFF.

The chain uses TRBV20-1 and TRBJ2-3, with TRBD1 as a possible D gene (6 bases). The germline gives CDR1 DFQATT, CDR2 SNEGSKA (reference sequence). V was clipped by 5 bases and J by 1 base, with 16 bases between them. The CDR3 has 15 residues. CDR3 protein: CSADRQGPRTDTQYF. The CDR3 coding sequence is TGCAGTGCTGATCGGCAGGGGCCCCGCACAGATACGCAGTATTTT.

The V and J genes are TRBV18 and TRBJ1-5; D is uncertain. Between the trimmed V and J ends, which lost 2 bases and 0 bases, there was a span of 14 bases. Germline values: CDR1 KGHSH, CDR2 LQKENI. CDR3 length: 17 residues. The CDR3 here is CASSPDLPTGSNQPQHF. The CDR3 nucleotides read TGTGCCAGCTCACCAGACCTCCCCACTGGTAGCAATCAGCCCCAGCATTTT.

The V and J genes are TRBV18 and TRBJ2-7; perhaps TRBD1 as D (6 bases). The CDR3 extends over 16 amino acids. V was cut by 6 bases and J by 4 bases, with 22 bases left in between. Germline V gene lookup returns CDR1 KGHSH and CDR2 LQKENI. CDR3 DNA sequence: TGTGCCAGCTCCCGAAACAGGGTTTCCGATTCTTACGAGCAGTACGTC. Its translation is CASSRNRVSDSYEQYV.

The CDR3 DNA sequence: TGTGCCAGCAGCTTAGCCCTTAGGGACAATGAGCAGTTCTTC. Protein: CASSLALRDNEQFF. V and J are TRBV7-2 and TRBJ2-1, with D uncertain. The germline V gene encodes CDR1 SGHTA and CDR2 FQGNSA. The CDR3 is 14 residues long. V lost 0 bases to trimming and J lost 5 bases, with 8 bases between them.